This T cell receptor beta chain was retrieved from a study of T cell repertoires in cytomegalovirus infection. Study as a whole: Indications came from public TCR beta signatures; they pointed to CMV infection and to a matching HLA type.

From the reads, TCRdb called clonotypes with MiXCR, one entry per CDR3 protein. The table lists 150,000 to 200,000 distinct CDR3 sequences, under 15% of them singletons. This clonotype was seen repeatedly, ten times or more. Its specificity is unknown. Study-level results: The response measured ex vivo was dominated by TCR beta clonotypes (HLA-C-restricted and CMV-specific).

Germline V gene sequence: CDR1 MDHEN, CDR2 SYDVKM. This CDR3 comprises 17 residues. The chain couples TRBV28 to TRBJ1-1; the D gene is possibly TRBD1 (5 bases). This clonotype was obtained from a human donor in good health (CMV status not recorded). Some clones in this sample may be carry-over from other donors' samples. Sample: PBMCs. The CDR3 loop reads CAYGRSGASRGHAEAFF. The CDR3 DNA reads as TGTGCATATGGGAGGAGTGGGGCATCAAGAGGGCATGCTGAAGCTTTCTTT.